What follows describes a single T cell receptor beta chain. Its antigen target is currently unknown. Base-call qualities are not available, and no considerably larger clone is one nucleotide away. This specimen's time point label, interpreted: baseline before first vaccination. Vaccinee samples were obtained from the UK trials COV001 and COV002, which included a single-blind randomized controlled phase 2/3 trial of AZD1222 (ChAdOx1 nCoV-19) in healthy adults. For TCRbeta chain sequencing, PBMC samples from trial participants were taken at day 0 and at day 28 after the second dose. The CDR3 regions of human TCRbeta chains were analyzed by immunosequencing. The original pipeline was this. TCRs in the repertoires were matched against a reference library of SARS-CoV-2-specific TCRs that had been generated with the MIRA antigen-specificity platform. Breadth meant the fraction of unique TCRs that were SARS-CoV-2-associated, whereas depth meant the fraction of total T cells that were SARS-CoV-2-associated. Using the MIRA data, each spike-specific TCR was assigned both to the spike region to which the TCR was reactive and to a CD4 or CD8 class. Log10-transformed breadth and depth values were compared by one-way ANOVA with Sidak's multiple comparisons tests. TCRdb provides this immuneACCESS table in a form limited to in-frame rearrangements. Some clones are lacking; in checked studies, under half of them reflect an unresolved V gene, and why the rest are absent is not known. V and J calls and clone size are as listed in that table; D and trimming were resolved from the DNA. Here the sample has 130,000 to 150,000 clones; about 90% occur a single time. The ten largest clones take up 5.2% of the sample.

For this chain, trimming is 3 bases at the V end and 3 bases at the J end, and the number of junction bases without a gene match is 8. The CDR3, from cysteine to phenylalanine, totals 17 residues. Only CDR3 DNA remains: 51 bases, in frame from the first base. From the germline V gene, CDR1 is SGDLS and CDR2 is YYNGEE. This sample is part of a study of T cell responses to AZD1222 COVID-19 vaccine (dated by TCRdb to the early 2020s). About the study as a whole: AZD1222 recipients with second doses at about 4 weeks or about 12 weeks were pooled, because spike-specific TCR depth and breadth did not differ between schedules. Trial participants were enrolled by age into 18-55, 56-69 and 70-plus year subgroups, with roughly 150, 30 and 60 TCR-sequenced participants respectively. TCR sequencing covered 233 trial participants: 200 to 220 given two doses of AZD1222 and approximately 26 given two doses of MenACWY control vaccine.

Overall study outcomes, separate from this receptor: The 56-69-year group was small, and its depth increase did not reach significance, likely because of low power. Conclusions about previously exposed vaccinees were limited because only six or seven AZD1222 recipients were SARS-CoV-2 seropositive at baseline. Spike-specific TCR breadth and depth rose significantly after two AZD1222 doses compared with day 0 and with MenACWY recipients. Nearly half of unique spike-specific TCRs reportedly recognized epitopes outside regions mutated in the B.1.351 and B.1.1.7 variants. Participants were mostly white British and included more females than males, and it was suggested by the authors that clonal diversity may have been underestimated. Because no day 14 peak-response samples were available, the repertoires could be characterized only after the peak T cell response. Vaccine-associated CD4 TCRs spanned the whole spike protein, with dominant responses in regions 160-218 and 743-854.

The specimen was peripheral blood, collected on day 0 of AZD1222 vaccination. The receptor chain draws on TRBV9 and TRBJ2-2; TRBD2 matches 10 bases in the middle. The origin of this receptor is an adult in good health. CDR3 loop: CASSARSGRADTGELFF. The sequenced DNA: TGTGCCAGCAGCGCCCGCAGCGGGAGGGCCGACACCGGGGAGCTGTTTTTT.